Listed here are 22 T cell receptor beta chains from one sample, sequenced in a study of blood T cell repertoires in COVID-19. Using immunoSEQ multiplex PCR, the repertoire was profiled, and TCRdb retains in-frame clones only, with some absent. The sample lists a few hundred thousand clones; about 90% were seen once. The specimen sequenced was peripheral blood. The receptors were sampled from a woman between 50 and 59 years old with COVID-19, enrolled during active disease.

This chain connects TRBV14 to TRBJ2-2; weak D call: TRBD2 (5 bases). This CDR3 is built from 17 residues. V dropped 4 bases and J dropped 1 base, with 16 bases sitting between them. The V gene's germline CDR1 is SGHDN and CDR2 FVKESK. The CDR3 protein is CASSRGWASLNTGELFF. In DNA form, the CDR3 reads TGTGCCAGCAGCCGAGGCTGGGCTAGCTTGAACACCGGGGAGCTGTTTTTT.

The CDR3 coding sequence is TGTGCCAGCAGCTTGGGGGGGCGGGCATACGAGCAGTACTTC. As protein: CASSLGGRAYEQYF. The chain recombines TRBV7-6 with TRBJ2-7; D might be TRBD2 (7 bases). CDR1 and CDR2 from the germline V gene are SGHVS and FNYEAQ. V shed 3 bases and J shed 4 bases, with 13 bases lying between them. This CDR3 region has 14 residues.

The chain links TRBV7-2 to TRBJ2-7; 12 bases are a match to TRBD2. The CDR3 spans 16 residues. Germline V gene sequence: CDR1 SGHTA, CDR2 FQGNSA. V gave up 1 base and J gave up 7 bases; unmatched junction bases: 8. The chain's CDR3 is CASSLGRTSGISEQYF. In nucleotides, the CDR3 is TGTGCCAGCAGCTTAGGCCGGACTAGCGGGATTAGTGAGCAGTACTTC. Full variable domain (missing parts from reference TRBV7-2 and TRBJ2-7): GAGVSQSPSNKVTEKGKDVELRCDPISGHTALYWYRQSLGQGLEFLIYFQGNSAPDKSGLPSDRFSAERTGGSVSTLTIQRTQQEDSAVYLCASSLGRTSGISEQYFGPGTRLTVT.

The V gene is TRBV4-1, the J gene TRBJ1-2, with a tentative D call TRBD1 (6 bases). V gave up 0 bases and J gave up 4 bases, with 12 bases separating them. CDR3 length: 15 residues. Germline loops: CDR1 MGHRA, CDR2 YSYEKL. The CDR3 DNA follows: TGCGCCAGCAGCCAAGAGGGCAGGGGAGCCTATGGCTACACCTTC. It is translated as CASSQEGRGAYGYTF.

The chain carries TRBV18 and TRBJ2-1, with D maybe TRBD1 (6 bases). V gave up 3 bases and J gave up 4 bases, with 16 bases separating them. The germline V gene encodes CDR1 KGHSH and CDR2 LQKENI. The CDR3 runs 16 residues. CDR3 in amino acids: CASSPLESQGYNEQFF. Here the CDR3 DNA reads TGTGCCAGCTCACCCTTGGAGTCACAGGGTTACAATGAGCAGTTCTTC.

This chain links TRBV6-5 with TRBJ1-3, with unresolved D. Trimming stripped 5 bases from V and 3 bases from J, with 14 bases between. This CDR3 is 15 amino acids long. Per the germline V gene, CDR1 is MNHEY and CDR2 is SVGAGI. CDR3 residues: CASSSRPNFGNTIYF. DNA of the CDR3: TGTGCCAGCAGTAGCAGGCCGAACTTTGGAAACACCATATATTTT.

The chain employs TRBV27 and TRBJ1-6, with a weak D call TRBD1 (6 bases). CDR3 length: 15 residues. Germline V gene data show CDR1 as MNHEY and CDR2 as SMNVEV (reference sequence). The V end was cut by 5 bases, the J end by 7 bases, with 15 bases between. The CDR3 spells CASSPGQLPNSPLHF. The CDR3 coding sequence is TGTGCCAGCAGTCCCGGACAGCTTCCCAATTCACCCCTCCACTTT.

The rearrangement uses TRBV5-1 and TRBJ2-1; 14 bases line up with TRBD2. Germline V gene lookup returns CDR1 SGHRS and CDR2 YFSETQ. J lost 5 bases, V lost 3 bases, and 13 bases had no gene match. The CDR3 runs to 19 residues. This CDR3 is CASSSLMTSGRASDNEQFF. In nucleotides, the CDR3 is TGCGCCAGCAGCTCCCTAATGACTAGCGGGAGGGCCTCGGACAATGAGCAGTTCTTC.

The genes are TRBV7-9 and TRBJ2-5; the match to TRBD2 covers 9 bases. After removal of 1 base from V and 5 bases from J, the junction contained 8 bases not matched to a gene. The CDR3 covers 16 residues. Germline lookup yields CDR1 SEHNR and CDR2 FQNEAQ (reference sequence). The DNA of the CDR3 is TGTGCCAGCAGCTTAGGGGTTAGCGGGAGCATGGAGACCCAGTACTTC. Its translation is CASSLGVSGSMETQYF.

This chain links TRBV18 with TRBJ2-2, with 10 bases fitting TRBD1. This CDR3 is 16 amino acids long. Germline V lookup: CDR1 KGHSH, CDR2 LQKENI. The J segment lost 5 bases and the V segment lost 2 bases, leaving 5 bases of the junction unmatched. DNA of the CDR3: TGTGCCAGCTCACCAAACGGACAGGGGGATACCGGGGAGCTGTTTTTT. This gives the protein CASSPNGQGDTGELFF.

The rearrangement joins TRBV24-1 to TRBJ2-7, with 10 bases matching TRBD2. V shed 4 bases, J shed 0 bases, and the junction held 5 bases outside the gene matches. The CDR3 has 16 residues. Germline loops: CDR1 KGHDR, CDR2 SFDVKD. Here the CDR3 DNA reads TGTGCCACCAGTGACCCCGGGACTAGCGCCTCCTACGAGCAGTACTTC. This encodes CATSDPGTSASYEQYF.

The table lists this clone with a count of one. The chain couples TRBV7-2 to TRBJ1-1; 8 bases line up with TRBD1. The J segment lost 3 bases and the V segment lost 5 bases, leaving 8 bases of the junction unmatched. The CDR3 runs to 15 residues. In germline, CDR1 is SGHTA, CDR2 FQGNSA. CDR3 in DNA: TGTGCCAGCAGCCCCAGACAGGGGATGTACACTGAAGCTTTCTTT. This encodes CASSPRQGMYTEAFF.

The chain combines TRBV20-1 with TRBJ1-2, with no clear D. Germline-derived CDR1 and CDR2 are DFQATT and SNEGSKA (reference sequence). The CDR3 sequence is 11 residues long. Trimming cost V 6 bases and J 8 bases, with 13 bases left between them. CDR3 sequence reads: CSAIYLEGYTF. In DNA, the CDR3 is TGCAGTGCCATATACTTGGAGGGCTACACCTTC.

The CDR3, as DNA: TGCGCCAGCAGCCCGACCGGGACAGCGAACACCGGGGAGCTGTTTTTT. As protein: CASSPTGTANTGELFF. The V and J genes are TRBV4-1 and TRBJ2-2; 7 bases fit TRBD1. Germline values: CDR1 MGHRA, CDR2 YSYEKL. Trimming at V came to 4 bases and at J to 0 bases, leaving 5 bases not matched to a gene. This CDR3 is 16 amino acids long.

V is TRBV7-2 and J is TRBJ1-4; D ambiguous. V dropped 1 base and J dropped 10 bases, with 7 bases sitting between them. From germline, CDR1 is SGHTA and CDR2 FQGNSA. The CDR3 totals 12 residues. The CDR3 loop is CASSLGEGKLFF. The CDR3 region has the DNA TGTGCCAGCAGCTTAGGGGAGGGAAAACTGTTTTTT.

The CDR3 sequence is CASRFNRGSYEQYF. The CDR3 DNA is TGTGCCAGCAGGTTCAACAGGGGCTCCTACGAGCAGTACTTC. The chain carries TRBV7-2 and TRBJ2-7, with TRBD1 matching 7 bases. The germline V gene encodes CDR1 SGHTA and CDR2 FQGNSA. The J segment lost 0 bases and the V segment lost 6 bases, leaving 5 bases of the junction unmatched. The length of the CDR3 is 14 residues.

The CDR3 sequence: CASSIRNSNRQGVAKNIQYF. DNA of the CDR3: TGTGCCAGCAGCATCCGGAATAGTAATAGACAGGGGGTGGCCAAAAACATTCAGTACTTC. The chain couples TRBV5-4 to TRBJ2-4; 9 bases agree with TRBD1. The J segment lost 1 base and the V segment lost 4 bases, leaving 18 bases of the junction unmatched. This CDR3 spans 20 amino acids. Per germline, CDR1 SGHNT and CDR2 YYREEE (reference sequence).

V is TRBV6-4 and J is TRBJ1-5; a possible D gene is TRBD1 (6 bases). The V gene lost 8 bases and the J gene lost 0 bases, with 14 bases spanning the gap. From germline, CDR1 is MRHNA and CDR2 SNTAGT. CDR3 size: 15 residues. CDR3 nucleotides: TGTGCCAGCCCCGACCACAGGGCTAGCAATCAGCCCCAGCATTTT. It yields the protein CASPDHRASNQPQHF.

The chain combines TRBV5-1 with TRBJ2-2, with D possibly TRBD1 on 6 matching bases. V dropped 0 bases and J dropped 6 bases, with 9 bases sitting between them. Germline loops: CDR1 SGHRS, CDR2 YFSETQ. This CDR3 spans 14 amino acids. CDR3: CASSLVGAAGELFF. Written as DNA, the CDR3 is TGCGCCAGCAGCTTGGTGGGGGCCGCCGGGGAGCTGTTTTTT.

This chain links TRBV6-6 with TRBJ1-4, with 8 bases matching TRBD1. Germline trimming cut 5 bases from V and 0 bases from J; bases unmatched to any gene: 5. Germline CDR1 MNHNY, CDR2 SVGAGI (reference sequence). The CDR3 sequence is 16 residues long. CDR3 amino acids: CASSRQGSATNEKLFF. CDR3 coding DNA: TGTGCCAGCAGTCGACAGGGGTCAGCAACTAATGAAAAACTGTTTTTT.

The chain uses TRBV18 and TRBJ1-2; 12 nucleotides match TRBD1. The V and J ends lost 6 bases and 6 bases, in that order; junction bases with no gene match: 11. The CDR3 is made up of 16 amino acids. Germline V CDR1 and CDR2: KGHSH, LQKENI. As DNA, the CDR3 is TGTGCCAGCTCGCCCACTCCGGGACAGGGGGCCCATGGCTACACCTTC. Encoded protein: CASSPTPGQGAHGYTF.

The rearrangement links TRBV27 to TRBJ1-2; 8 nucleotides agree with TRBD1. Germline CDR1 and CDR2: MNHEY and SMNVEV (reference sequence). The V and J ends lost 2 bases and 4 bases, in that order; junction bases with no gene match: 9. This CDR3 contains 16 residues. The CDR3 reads CASSLPGTGFVYGYTF. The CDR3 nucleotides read TGTGCCAGCAGTTTACCGGGGACAGGTTTTGTCTATGGCTACACCTTC.